This T cell receptor beta chain was documented in a study of shared clonotypes between healthy human individuals. Evenly divided among several immunoSEQ plates was the genomic DNA of each subset. TCRdb keeps only in-frame clones here, not all; method: immunoSEQ multiplex PCR. The data show under 1,100,000 clones, about three quarters seen once. General observations from the study: Non-shared clonotypes had lower generation probabilities than those shared by all four donors. In general, naive subsets displayed greater estimated richness than memory subsets did. Even with large depth, rarefaction showed that sorted-subset sequencing was incomplete.

In the case of this clone: Antigen unknown.

Germline CDR1 is LNHDA and CDR2 is SQIVND (reference sequence). J gave up 9 bases and V 5 bases, and 12 bases lay outside the gene matches. The CDR3 loop spans 16 amino acids. What was sequenced was memory CD4+ T cells sorted from blood. This sample's subset: CD45RA-negative fraction. The V and J genes are TRBV19 and TRBJ2-1, with 11 nucleotides matching TRBD1. The receptor was isolated from a man younger than 35 in good health. The CDR3 reads CASSRQDRGQKAEQFF. For the CDR3, the DNA is TGTGCCAGTAGTCGACAGGACAGGGGGCAAAAGGCTGAGCAGTTCTTC.